These T cell receptor beta chains were read from a single sample in a study of spatial heterogeneity in lung cancer. TCRdb ran MiXCR on the 5' RACE reads and lists one entry per CDR3 protein. Seen here are 2,500 to 3,500 distinct CDR3 sequences, roughly 5% observed once, and the top ten hold about a sixth. The sequenced sample was normal lung tissue next to the tumor, obtained at surgery. The receptors were sampled from a male donor with early-stage non-small cell lung cancer. The CDR3 runs from the conserved cysteine through the conserved F or W. D genes are given only for firm matches. Rows give clone size only sometimes, using once, few, many, or a class for an expanded clone.

TRBJ2-5 | medium-sized | TRBD2 | TRBV30 | CAWSPQAGVIQETQYF | TGTGCCTGGAGCCCCCAAGCGGGAGTGATCCAAGAGACCCAGTACTTC
TRBJ2-5 | many | - | TRBV20-1 | CSAPQGGAYETQYF | TGCAGTGCCCCCCAAGGGGGGGCTTATGAGACCCAGTACTTC
TRBJ1-6 | few | - | TRBV4-1 | CASSSWTEPNSPLHF | TGCGCCAGCAGCTCGTGGACAGAGCCCAATTCACCCCTCCACTTT
TRBJ2-6 | medium-sized | - | TRBV29-1 | CSVDLAGANVLTF | TGCAGCGTTGATCTGGCTGGGGCCAACGTCCTGACTTTC
TRBJ1-6 | medium-sized | - | TRBV7-9 | CASSLAVYNSPLHF | TGTGCCAGCAGCTTAGCGGTCTATAATTCACCCCTCCACTTT
TRBJ1-6 | medium-sized | TRBD1 | TRBV6-6 | CASSYGGGDSPLHF | TGTGCCAGCAGTTACGGAGGGGGCGATTCACCCCTCCACTTT
TRBJ2-7 | many | - | TRBV7-9 | CASSFFNSYEQYF | TGTGCCAGCAGCTTTTTCAACTCCTACGAGCAGTACTTC
TRBJ2-1 | many | TRBD2 | TRBV4-2 | CASSQDSTSGYNEQFF | TGTGCCAGCAGCCAAGATTCAACTAGCGGGTACAATGAGCAGTTCTTC
TRBJ2-5 | medium-sized | - | TRBV29-1 | CSVVGRGRETQYF | TGCAGCGTTGTTGGAAGGGGCCGGGAGACCCAGTACTTC
TRBJ2-1 | many | TRBD2 | TRBV27 | CASSPLADEQFF | TGTGCCAGCAGCCCCCTAGCGGATGAGCAGTTCTTC
TRBJ2-7 | medium-sized | - | TRBV6-2/TRBV6-3 | CASSRLGSATYEQYF | TGTGCCAGCAGTCGACTGGGGAGCGCCACCTACGAGCAGTACTTC
TRBJ2-2 | medium-sized | - | TRBV5-1 | CASSSLFTGPWTGELFF | TGCGCCAGCAGCTCACTCTTTACAGGACCCTGGACCGGGGAGCTGTTTTTT
TRBJ2-5 | medium-sized | TRBD2 | TRBV7-2 | CASSSPSGGSWAQYF | TGTGCCAGCAGCTCCCCTAGCGGGGGCTCATGGGCCCAGTACTTC
TRBJ2-3 | - | TRBD1 | TRBV5-6 | CASSSVDRGREDTQYF | TGTGCCAGCAGCTCCGTGGACAGGGGGCGAGAAGATACGCAGTATTTT
TRBJ2-7 | many | - | TRBV6-6 | CASSSDGGQYF | TGTGCCAGCAGTTCCGACGGCGGGCAGTACTTC
TRBJ2-1 | medium-sized | - | TRBV7-9 | CASSLPGEKGEYNEQFF | TGTGCCAGCAGCTTACCAGGGGAGAAAGGCGAGTACAATGAGCAGTTCTTC
TRBJ2-5 | few | - | TRBV5-1 | CASSITGQEETQYF | TGCGCCAGCAGCATAACAGGGCAGGAAGAGACCCAGTACTTC
TRBJ2-1 | - | TRBD2 | TRBV20-1 | CSARDIAGGSYNEQFF | TGCAGTGCTAGAGACATAGCGGGAGGTTCCTACAATGAGCAGTTCTTC
TRBJ2-2 | many | TRBD2 | TRBV4-2 | CASSQGTSGGLTGELFF | TGTGCCAGCAGCCAAGGGACTAGCGGGGGGCTCACCGGGGAGCTGTTTTTT
TRBJ2-5 | few | - | TRBV5-5 | CASSLTEGETQYF | TGTGCCAGCAGCTTGACAGAGGGGGAGACCCAGTACTTC
TRBJ2-1 | medium-sized | TRBD2 | TRBV12-3/TRBV12-4 | CASARLAGYNEQFF | TGTGCCAGCGCCCGACTAGCGGGATACAATGAGCAGTTCTTC
TRBJ1-2 | - | - | TRBV20-1 | CSARATTTNGYTF | TGCAGTGCTAGAGCCACAACTACCAATGGCTACACCTTC
TRBJ2-1 | - | TRBD1 | TRBV5-1 | CASSLRSAGQGRNEQFF | TGCGCCAGCAGCTTGAGATCCGCGGGACAGGGGAGGAATGAGCAGTTCTTC
TRBJ1-2 | medium-sized | - | TRBV12-3/TRBV12-4 | CASSLGAVYGYTF | TGTGCCAGCAGCTTAGGGGCAGTCTATGGCTACACCTTC
TRBJ2-2 | medium-sized | - | TRBV4-1 | CASSQDVVWAGELFF | TGCGCCAGCAGCCAAGATGTAGTGTGGGCCGGGGAGCTGTTTTTT
TRBJ2-1 | medium-sized | TRBD2 | TRBV7-9 | CASSFSTSGRDNEQFF | TGTGCCAGCAGCTTCTCGACTAGCGGGAGAGACAATGAGCAGTTCTTC
TRBJ2-3 | medium-sized | - | TRBV9 | CASSVAGGLPDTQYF | TGTGCCAGCAGCGTAGCGGGGGGCCTTCCAGATACGCAGTATTTT
TRBJ1-1 | medium-sized | TRBD1 | TRBV7-8 | CASSRQGIVEAFF | TGTGCCAGCAGCCGACAGGGTATTGTGGAAGCTTTCTTT
TRBJ1-2 | many | TRBD1 | TRBV27 | CASSGQGFYGYTF | TGTGCCAGCAGCGGACAGGGGTTTTATGGCTACACCTTC
TRBJ1-2 | medium-sized | TRBD1 | TRBV7-2 | CASRAPGQGHGYTF | TGTGCCAGCAGAGCGCCGGGACAGGGGCATGGCTACACCTTC
TRBJ2-7 | - | TRBD1 | TRBV7-9 | CASSLTGTGPYEQYF | TGTGCCAGCAGCCTAACCGGGACAGGGCCTTACGAGCAGTACTTC
TRBJ2-1 | medium-sized | TRBD2 | TRBV2 | CASRTGASGGSSQFF | TGTGCCAGCCGAACCGGGGCTAGCGGGGGTTCTTCGCAGTTCTTC
TRBJ1-1 | medium-sized | - | TRBV2 | CASQINTEAFF | TGTGCCAGCCAGATTAACACTGAAGCTTTCTTT